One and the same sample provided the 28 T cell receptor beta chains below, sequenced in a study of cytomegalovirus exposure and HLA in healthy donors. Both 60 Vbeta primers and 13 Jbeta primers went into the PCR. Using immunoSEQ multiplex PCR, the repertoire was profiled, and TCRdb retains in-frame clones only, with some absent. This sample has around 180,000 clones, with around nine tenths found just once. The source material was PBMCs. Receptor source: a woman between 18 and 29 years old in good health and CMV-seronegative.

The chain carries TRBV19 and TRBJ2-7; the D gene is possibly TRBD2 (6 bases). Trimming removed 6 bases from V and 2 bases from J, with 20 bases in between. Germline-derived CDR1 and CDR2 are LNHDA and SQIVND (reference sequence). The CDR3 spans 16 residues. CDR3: CASSLSRGRIPYEQYF. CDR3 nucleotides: TGTGCCAGTAGCTTGAGCCGTGGGAGGATACCCTACGAGCAGTACTTC.

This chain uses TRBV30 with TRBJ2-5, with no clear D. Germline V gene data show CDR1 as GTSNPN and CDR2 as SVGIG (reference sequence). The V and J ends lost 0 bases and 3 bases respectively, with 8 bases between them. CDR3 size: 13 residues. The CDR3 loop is CAWSVQDEETQYF. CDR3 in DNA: TGTGCCTGGAGTGTACAAGATGAAGAGACCCAGTACTTC.

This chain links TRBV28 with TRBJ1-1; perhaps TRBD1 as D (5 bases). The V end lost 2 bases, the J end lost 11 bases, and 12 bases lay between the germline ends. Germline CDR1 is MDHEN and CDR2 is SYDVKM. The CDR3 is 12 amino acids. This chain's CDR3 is CASSLNTGWAFF. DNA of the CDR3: TGTGCCAGCAGTTTAAATACAGGCTGGGCTTTCTTT. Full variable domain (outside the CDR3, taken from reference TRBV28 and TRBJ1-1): DVKVTQSSRYLVKRTGEKVFLECVQDMDHENMFWYRQDPGLGLRLIYFSYDVKMKEKGDIPEGYSVSREKKERFSLILESASTNQTSMYLCASSLNTGWAFFGQGTRLTVV.

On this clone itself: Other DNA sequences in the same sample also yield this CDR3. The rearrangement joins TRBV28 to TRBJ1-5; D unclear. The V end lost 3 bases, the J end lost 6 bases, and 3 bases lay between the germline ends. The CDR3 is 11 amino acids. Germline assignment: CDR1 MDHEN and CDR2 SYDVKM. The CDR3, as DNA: TGTGCCAGCAGTTTGCGTCAGCCCCAGCATTTT. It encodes CASSLRQPQHF.

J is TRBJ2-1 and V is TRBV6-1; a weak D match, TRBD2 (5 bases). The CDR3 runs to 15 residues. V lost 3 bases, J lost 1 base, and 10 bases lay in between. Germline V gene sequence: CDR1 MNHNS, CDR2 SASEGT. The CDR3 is CASSDSTGSYNEQFF. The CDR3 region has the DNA TGTGCCAGCAGTGATTCCACGGGATCCTACAATGAGCAGTTCTTC.

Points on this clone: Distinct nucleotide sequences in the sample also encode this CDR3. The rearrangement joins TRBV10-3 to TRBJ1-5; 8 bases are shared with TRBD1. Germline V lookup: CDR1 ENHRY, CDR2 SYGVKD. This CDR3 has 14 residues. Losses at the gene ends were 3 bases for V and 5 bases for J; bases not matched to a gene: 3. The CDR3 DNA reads TGTGCCATCAGTGAAGGACAGGGCGATCAGCCCCAGCATTTT. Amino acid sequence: CAISEGQGDQPQHF.

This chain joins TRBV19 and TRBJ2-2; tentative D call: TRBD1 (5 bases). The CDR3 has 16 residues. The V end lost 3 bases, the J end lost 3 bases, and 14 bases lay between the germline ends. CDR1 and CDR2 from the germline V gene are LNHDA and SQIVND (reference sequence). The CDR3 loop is CASSINKGRDTGELFF. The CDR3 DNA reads TGTGCCAGTAGTATTAATAAGGGGCGAGACACCGGGGAGCTGTTTTTT.

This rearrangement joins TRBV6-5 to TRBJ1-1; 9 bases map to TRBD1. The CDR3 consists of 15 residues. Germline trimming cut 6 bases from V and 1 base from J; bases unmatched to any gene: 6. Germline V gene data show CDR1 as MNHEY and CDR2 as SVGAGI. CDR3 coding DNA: TGTGCCAGCAGCGGGACAGGGTTAGGGAACACTGAAGCTTTCTTT. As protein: CASSGTGLGNTEAFF.

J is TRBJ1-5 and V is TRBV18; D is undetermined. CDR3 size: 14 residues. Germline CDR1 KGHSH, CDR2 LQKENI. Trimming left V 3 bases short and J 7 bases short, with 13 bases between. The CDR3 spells CASSPPGGIQPQHF. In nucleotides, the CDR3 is TGTGCCAGCTCACCCCCCGGAGGGATCCAGCCCCAGCATTTT.

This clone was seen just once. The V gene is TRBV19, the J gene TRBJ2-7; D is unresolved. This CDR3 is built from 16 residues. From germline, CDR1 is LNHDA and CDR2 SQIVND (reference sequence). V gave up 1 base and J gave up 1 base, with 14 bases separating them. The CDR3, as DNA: TGTGCCAGTAGTATAGGAAGGCGGCTCTCATCCTACGAGCAGTACTTC. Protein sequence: CASSIGRRLSSYEQYF.

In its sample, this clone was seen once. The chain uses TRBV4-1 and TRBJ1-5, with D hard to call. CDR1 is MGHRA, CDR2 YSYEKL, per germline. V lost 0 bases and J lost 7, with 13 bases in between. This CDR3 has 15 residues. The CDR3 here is CASSQDSGVQQPQHF. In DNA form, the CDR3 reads TGCGCCAGCAGCCAAGATTCGGGTGTCCAGCAGCCCCAGCATTTT.

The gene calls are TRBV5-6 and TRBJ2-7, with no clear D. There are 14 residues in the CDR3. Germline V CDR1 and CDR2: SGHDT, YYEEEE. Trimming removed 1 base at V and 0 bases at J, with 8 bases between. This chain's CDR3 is CASSLFDNSYEQYF. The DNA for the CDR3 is TGTGCCAGCAGCTTGTTTGACAACTCCTACGAGCAGTACTTC.

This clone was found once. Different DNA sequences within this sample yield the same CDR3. CDR3: CASSESRETQYF. The CDR3 DNA sequence: TGCGCCAGCAGTGAGTCGCGAGAGACCCAGTACTTC. V usage is TRBV10-2 and J usage is TRBJ2-5, with no clear D. Germline CDR1 reads WSHSY; CDR2 reads SAAADI. The CDR3 is 12 residues long. V lost 0 bases and J lost 4, with 3 bases in between.

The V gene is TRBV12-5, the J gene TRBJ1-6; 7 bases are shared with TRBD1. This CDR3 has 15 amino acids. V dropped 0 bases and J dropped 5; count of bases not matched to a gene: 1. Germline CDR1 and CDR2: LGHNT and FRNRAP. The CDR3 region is CASGLVQGNNSPLHF. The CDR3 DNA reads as TGTGCTAGTGGTTTGGTACAGGGGAATAATTCACCCCTCCACTTT.

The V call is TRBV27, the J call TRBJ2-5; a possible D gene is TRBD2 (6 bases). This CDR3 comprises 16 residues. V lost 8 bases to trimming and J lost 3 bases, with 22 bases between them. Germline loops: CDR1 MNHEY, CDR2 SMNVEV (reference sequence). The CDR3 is CASFPFPGVPKETQYF. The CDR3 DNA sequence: TGTGCCAGCTTCCCATTTCCGGGAGTCCCTAAAGAGACCCAGTACTTC.

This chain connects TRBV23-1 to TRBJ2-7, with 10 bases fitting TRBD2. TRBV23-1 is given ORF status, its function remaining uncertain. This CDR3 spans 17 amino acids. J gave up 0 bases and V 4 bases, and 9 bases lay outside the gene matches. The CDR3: CASSLRTSGFHSYEQYF. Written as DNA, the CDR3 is TGCGCCAGCAGTCTTCGGACTAGCGGATTTCACTCCTACGAGCAGTACTTC.

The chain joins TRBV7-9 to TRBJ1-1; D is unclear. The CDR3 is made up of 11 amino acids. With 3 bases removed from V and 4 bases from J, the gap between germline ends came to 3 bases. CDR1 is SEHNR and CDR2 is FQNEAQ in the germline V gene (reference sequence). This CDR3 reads CASSLATEAFF. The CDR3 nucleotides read TGTGCCAGCAGCTTGGCCACTGAAGCTTTCTTT.

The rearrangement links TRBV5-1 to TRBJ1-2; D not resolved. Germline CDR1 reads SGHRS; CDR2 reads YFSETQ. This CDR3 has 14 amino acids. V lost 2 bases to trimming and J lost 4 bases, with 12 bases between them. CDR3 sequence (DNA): TGCGCCAGCAGCTTTCTCAGGCAAGGCTATGGCTACACCTTC. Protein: CASSFLRQGYGYTF.

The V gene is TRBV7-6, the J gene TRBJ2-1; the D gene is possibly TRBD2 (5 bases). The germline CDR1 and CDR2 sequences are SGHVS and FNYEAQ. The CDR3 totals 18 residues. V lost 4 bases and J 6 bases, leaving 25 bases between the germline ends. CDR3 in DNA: TGTGCCAGCAGCTCCCTCGGGGTCCGGACCCGTAGGAGCAATGAGCAGTTCTTC. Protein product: CASSSLGVRTRRSNEQFF.

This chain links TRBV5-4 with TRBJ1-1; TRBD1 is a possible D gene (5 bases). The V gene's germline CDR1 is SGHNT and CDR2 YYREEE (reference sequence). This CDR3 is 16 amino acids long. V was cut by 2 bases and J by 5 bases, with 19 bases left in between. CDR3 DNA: TGTGCCAGCAGCTTCGGGACTTCGAGGGAGTCTACTGAAGCTTTCTTT. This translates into CASSFGTSRESTEAFF.

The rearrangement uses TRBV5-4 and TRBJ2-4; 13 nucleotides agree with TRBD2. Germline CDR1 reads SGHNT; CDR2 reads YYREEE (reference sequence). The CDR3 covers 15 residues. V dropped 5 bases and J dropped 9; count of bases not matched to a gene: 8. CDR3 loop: CASRIGTSGTGIQYF. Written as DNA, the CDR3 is TGTGCCAGCAGAATCGGGACTAGCGGGACGGGCATTCAGTACTTC.

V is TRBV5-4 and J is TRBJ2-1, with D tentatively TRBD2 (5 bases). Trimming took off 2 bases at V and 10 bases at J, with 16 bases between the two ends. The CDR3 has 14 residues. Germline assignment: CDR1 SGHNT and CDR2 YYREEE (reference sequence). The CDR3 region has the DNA TGTGCCAGCAGCTTTAAGGCGGCTTCGGGGGAGCAGTTCTTC. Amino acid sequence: CASSFKAASGEQFF.

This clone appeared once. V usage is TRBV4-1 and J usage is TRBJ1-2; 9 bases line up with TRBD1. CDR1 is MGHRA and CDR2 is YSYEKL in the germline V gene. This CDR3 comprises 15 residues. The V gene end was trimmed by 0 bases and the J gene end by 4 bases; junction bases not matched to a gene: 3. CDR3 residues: CASSQEQGASYGYTF. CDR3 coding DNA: TGCGCCAGCAGCCAAGAACAGGGGGCGAGCTATGGCTACACCTTC.

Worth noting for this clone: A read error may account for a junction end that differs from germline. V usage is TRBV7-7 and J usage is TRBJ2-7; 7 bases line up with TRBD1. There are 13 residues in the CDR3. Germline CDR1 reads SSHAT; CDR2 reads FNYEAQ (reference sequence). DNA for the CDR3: TGTGCTAGCAGCCGGGGACAGAACTACGAGCAGTACTTC. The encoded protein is CASSRGQNYEQYF.

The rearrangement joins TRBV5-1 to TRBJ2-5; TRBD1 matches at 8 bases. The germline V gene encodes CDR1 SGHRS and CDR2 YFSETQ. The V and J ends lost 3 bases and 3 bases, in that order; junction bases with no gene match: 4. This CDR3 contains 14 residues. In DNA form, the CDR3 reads TGCGCCAGCAGCTCTGACAGGGGTGAAGAGACCCAGTACTTC. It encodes CASSSDRGEETQYF.

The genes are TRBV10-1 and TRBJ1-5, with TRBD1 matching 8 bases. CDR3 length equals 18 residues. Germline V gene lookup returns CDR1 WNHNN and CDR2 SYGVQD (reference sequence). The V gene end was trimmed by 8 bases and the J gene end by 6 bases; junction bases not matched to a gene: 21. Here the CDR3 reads CASHKLSRGRIICQPQHF. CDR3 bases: TGCGCCAGCCACAAATTAAGCAGGGGGCGAATCATTTGTCAGCCCCAGCATTTT.

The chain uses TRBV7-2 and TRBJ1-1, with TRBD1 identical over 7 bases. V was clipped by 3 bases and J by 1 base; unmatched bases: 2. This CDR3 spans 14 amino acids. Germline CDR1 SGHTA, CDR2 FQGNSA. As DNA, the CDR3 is TGTGCCAGCAGCTTTGGACAGGCGAACACTGAAGCTTTCTTT. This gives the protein CASSFGQANTEAFF.

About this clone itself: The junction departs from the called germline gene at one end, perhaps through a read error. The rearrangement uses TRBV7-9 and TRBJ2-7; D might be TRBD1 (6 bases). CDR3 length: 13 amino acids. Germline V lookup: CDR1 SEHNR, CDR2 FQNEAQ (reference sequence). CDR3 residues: CSSSSRGSYEQYF. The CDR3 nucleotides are TGTTCCAGCAGCTCCAGGGGCTCCTACGAGCAGTACTTC.